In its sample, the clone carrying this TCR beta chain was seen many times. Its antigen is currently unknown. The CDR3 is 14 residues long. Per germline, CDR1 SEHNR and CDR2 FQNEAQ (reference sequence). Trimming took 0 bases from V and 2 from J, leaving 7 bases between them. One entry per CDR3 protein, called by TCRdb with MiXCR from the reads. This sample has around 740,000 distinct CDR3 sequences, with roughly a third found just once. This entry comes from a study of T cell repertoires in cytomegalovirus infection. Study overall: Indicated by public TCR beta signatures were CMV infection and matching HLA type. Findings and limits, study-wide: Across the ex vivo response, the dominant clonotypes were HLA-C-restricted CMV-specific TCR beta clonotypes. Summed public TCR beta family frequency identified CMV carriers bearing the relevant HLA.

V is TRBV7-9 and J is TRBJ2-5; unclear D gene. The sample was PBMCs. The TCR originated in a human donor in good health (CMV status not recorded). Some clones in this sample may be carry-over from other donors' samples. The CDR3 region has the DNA TGTGCCAGCAGCTTAGCGGGCAGACAAGAGACCCAGTACTTC. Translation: CASSLAGRQETQYF.